This TCR beta chain was recorded in a study of cytomegalovirus exposure and HLA in healthy donors. At the level of the study: An earlier analysis found roughly 110 million unique TCR beta sequences from roughly 170 million T cells.

Study results and limitations: Beyond CMV serostatus, there was no information to go on about immune exposure.

The donors, nominally healthy at sampling, likely had unrecorded immune exposures. The PCR contained 60 Vbeta and 13 Jbeta primers. This table comes from immunoSEQ multiplex PCR, and its TCRdb copy is limited to in-frame clones, with some not included. The sample shows under 200,000 clones, over 65% of them seen only once. Comments on this clone: Its antigen remains unidentified.

The V segment lost 6 bases and the J segment 7 bases; nucleotides outside the gene matches: 4. From germline, CDR1 is MDHEN and CDR2 SYDVKM. The CDR3 is 13 amino acids. This chain joins TRBV28 and TRBJ2-2, with 8 bases that match TRBD1. The receptor was isolated from a man aged 40-50 years in good health and CMV-seropositive. Input material: PBMCs. DNA of the CDR3: TGTGCCAGCAGGGCAGGGGGCGTCGGGGAGCTGTTTTTT. Its protein is CASRAGGVGELFF.